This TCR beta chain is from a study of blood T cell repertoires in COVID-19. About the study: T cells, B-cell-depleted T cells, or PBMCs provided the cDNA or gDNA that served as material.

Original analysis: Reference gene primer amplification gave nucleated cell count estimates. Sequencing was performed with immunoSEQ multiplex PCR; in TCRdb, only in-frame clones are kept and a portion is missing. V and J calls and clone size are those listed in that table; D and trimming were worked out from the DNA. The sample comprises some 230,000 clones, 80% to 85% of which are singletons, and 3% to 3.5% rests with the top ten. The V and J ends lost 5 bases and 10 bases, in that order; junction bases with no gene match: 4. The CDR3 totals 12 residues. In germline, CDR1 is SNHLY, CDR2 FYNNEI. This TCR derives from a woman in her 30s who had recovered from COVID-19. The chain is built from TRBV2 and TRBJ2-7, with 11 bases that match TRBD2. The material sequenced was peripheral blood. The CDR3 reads CASSPGLADQYF. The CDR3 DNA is TGTGCCAGCAGTCCGGGACTAGCGGATCAGTACTTC.